This T cell receptor beta chain was profiled in a study of blood T cell repertoires in COVID-19. Looking at the study overall: Samples came from the United States, Italy and Spain, spanning acute and convalescent COVID-19.

Authors' analysis steps: Amplified reference gene primers provided the basis for estimating nucleated cell counts. The repertoire was sequenced with immunoSEQ multiplex PCR; TCRdb's copy has only in-frame clones and lacks some. V and J calls and clone size are copied from that table; D and trimming were computed from the DNA. The table shows 200,000 to 250,000 clones, with more than 80% occurring only once. All recovered Cohort 3 donors got two negative PCRs, got clearance, or saw symptom resolution. V was pared by 3 bases and J by 4 bases, with 12 bases between. Germline V gene data show CDR1 as LGHNA and CDR2 as YNFKEQ. The CDR3 is 14 amino acids.

The clonotype was recovered from a man in his 60s who had recovered from COVID-19. Sequencing was done on a sample of PBMCs or T cells enriched from blood (not recorded which). The chain is built from TRBV4-2 and TRBJ1-1; TRBD1 might be the D (5 bases). CDR3 loop: CASSQSTGSTEAFF. The CDR3 bases are TGTGCCAGCAGCCAGAGTACAGGTAGCACTGAAGCTTTCTTT.